The present T cell receptor (beta chain) was sequenced within a study of CD8+ T cells in alopecia areata (dated by TCRdb to the late 2010s). Concerning the study at large: The treated patients took part in an open-label pilot trial in which moderate-to-severe alopecia areata was treated with oral tofacitinib at 5 to 10 mg twice daily. In humans, TCRbeta sequencing was performed on scalp tissue and on sorted CD4+ and CD8+ peripheral blood T cells from healthy controls and from patients with patchy or totalis/universalis alopecia areata. Scalp clonality was compared across normal scalp (n=4), patchy alopecia areata scalp (n=8), and alopecia totalis/universalis scalp (n=8). Tofacitinib-treated patients had biopsies at baseline and at 4 and 24 weeks of treatment, with a later scalp biopsy in several patients. RNA was obtained with the PAXgene miRNA kit for fixed scalp, the miRNeasy kit for PBMCs, and the RNeasy kit for mouse skin. Patients stayed on tofacitinib for 6 to 18 months and then had 6 months of follow-up off drug so that delayed response and recurrence could be assessed. The SALT score, which quantifies the percentage of affected scalp surface area, was used to measure disease severity in treated patients. immunoSEQ multiplex PCR using 35 Vbeta forward primers and 13 Jbeta reverse primers was used to amplify TCRbeta CDR3 regions. To study T cell clonal expansion in alopecia areata, the researchers applied high-throughput TCRbeta sequencing to both the C3H/HeJ mouse model and human patients. General findings and caveats noted by the study authors: Tofacitinib significantly lowered scalp clonality and the number of expanded CD8+ clones among the top 100 scalp clones. Compared with mice, TCR sequences shared between patients were less clear, possibly partly because of HLA diversity across the patient population. Unlike mouse skin, which is dominated by gammadelta T cells, normal human skin has resident alphabeta T cells that are also sequenced, and this complicates analysis of the scalp TCR repertoire. Higher clonality and more expanded CD8+ clones were observed in lesional scalp than in normal scalp, particularly in alopecia totalis/universalis, a finding suggestive of antigenic drive. Many expanded lesional clones were found to persist in scalp and blood during tofacitinib treatment, and relapse after treatment cessation may be partly explained by this persistence. The treated cohort was small, with a single nonresponder, so links between baseline CD8+ expansion and response need larger studies.

Libraries came from the immunoSEQ multiplex PCR assay. RNA was extracted from all samples and reverse transcribed into cDNA, which served as template for TCR sequencing. SuperScript III was used to make first-strand cDNA, primed with a 2:1 mix of oligo-dT and random hexamers. A synthetic immune receptor repertoire was used to measure amplification bias, and any remaining bias was corrected computationally. The authors' pipeline ran thus. After raw reads were preprocessed to remove errors, the CDR3 was defined following IMGT conventions as running from the conserved cysteine to phenylalanine. Clonality was computed by normalizing Shannon entropy by log2 of the number of productive unique TCRs and subtracting the result from 1. Whether scalp clones were CD4 or CD8 was inferred by matching scalp TCRbeta sequences against CD4 and CD8 repertoires sorted from blood. Here the immuneACCESS table is served through TCRdb, limited to in-frame sequences with V and J called. Missing clones are a known gap in these copies; in checked studies unresolved V genes cover under half, and the rest lacks a known reason. That table is the source of V, J and clone size, and D and trimming were worked out from the DNA. The sample table shows fewer than 110,000 clones, and about 61% are seen once. About 16% of the sample belongs to the ten largest clones.

A remark on this clone: Its cognate antigen has yet to be identified. The record has no base qualities; no much larger clone is one base away.

What the treatment or condition label conveys for this sample: oral pan-JAK inhibitor, 5-10 mg twice daily. Lesional scalp punch biopsies and peripheral blood were collected from alopecia areata patients. PBMCs were separated by density centrifugation and stained for CD3, CD4 and CD8, after which CD4+ and CD8+ T cells were sorted on a FACSAria. CDR1 SEHNR and CDR2 FQNEAQ are derived from the germline V gene (reference sequence). V is shortened by 1 base, J by 10 bases, and the region joining them spans 23 bases. Including cysteine and phenylalanine, the CDR3 has 17 amino acids. The entry retains the CDR3 DNA only, 51 bases that are in frame from base 1.

Recombination joined TRBV7-9 with TRBJ2-1, with a tentative D call of TRBD1 or TRBD2, each matching 6 bases. The material was CD8+ T cells sorted from blood, obtained between weeks 55 and 65, from a patient treated with tofacitinib. This TCR came from a human donor with alopecia areata. The CDR3 sequence is CASSLGALGGAAGEQFF. The bases are TGTGCCAGCAGCTTAGGGGCGCTCGGGGGCGCGGCGGGGGAGCAGTTCTTC.